A selection of T cell receptor beta chains follows, all from one sample in a study of shared clonotypes between healthy human individuals. Sequenced by immunoSEQ multiplex PCR; TCRdb stores in-frame clones only, minus some. The top ten hold roughly 0.45% of the sample, which has about 1.5 million clones, nearly 99% seen once. The specimen was naive CD4+ T cells sorted from blood. The receptor source for this set is a man aged 25 to 40 in good health. Both conserved end residues are part of each CDR3. Fields, in order: D gene, clone size, V gene, J gene, CDR3 length, CDR3 DNA, CDR3 protein. The D gene is left open where the match is weak. Clone sizes are given selectively: once, few, many, or a class where the clone is expanded.

D: TRBD2
size: NA
V: TRBV9
J: TRBJ2-1
length: 15
DNA: TGTGCCAGCAGCACTAGCGGGAGCTCCTACAATGAGCAGTTCTTC
CDR3: CASSTSGSSYNEQFF

D: TRBD2
size: NA
V: TRBV11-2
J: TRBJ2-1
length: 15
DNA: TGTGCCAGCAGCTCCTTAGCGGGAAGGGGCAATGAGCAGTTCTTC
CDR3: CASSSLAGRGNEQFF

D: NA
size: NA
V: TRBV19
J: TRBJ2-2
length: 11
DNA: TGTGCCAGTTCTAACACCGGGGAGCTGTTTTTT
CDR3: CASSNTGELFF

D: NA
size: NA
V: TRBV4-3
J: TRBJ1-2
length: 14
DNA: TGCGCCAGCAGCCACCTAGGGGTAGGATATGGCTACACCTTC
CDR3: CASSHLGVGYGYTF

D: NA
size: NA
V: TRBV5-6
J: TRBJ1-3
length: 15
DNA: TGTGCCAGCAGCCGACAGGAGAGCTCTGGAAACACCATATATTTT
CDR3: CASSRQESSGNTIYF

D: TRBD1
size: NA
V: TRBV10-3
J: TRBJ2-7
length: 14
DNA: TGTGCCACCCATCAGGGGGCGAACAAGTACGAGCAGTACTTC
CDR3: CATHQGANKYEQYF

D: NA
size: NA
V: TRBV30
J: TRBJ1-3
length: 11
DNA: TGTGCCTCGGGGCCTGGAAACACCATATATTTT
CDR3: CASGPGNTIYF

D: NA
size: NA
V: TRBV7-8
J: TRBJ1-1
length: 13
DNA: TGTGCCAGCGGACAAGACAGGATCACTGAAGCTTTCTTT
CDR3: CASGQDRITEAFF

D: NA
size: once
V: TRBV15
J: TRBJ2-1
length: 14
DNA: TGTGCCACCAGCAGAGGAGTTGAGTACAATGAGCAGTTCTTC
CDR3: CATSRGVEYNEQFF

D: TRBD1
size: NA
V: TRBV6-5
J: TRBJ1-1
length: 15
DNA: TGTGCCAGCAGACGGACAGGGGGCATGAACACTGAAGCTTTCTTT
CDR3: CASRRTGGMNTEAFF

D: NA
size: NA
V: TRBV29-1
J: TRBJ1-3
length: 16
DNA: TGCAGCGTTGACGTGCCGAAGTCGGGATCTGGAAACACCATATATTTT
CDR3: CSVDVPKSGSGNTIYF

D: NA
size: NA
V: TRBV5-4
J: TRBJ2-7
length: 12
DNA: TGTGCCAGCAGCACCGGACAGAGCGAGCAGTACTTC
CDR3: CASSTGQSEQYF